This TCR beta chain derives from a study of blood T cell repertoires in COVID-19. As for the study in general: Donors in the United States, Italy and Spain gave samples during acute or convalescent COVID-19. PBMCs, B-cell-depleted T cells, or T cells provided the cDNA or gDNA that made up the material.

As originally analysed: The assay estimated nucleated cells by amplifying reference gene primers. This table comes from immunoSEQ multiplex PCR, and its TCRdb copy is limited to in-frame clones, with some not included. From that table come the V and J calls and clone size; the DNA was used to work out D and trimming. The top ten hold 4% to 5.5% of the sample, which has about 440,000 clones, roughly 90% seen once. V gave up 5 bases and J gave up 2 bases, with 33 bases separating them. The CDR3 length is 21 residues. Germline CDR1 is SGHVS and CDR2 is FNYEAQ. This receptor was identified in a woman aged 25 to 39 with acute or convalescent COVID-19. V usage is TRBV7-6 and J usage is TRBJ2-5; possible D gene TRBD2, 6 bases. Sequencing was performed on peripheral blood. CDR3 loop: CASSPLPMGGIALGPQETQYF. The DNA of the CDR3 is TGTGCCAGCAGCCCACTCCCAATGGGCGGGATTGCTTTGGGACCGCAAGAGACCCAGTACTTC.